This T cell receptor beta chain was observed in a study of CD8 T cells in ankylosing spondylitis. Study observations and caveats: A TCR beta motif of several highly homologous variants appeared characteristic of ankylosing spondylitis blood.

TCRdb reprocessed the 5' RACE reads via MiXCR and lists one record per CDR3 protein. This table holds roughly 200,000 distinct CDR3 sequences, approximately 24% found once. Germline lookup yields CDR1 SGDLS and CDR2 YYNGEE. Trimming removed 0 bases from V and 1 base from J, with 14 bases in between. CDR3 length equals 16 residues. This clonotype was detected a few times. Its antigen is still unknown. The chain carries TRBV9 and TRBJ2-7; D is unresolved. Sequenced material: blood, either unsorted or a sorted T cell fraction (not recorded which). This sequence was found in a male donor with ankylosing spondylitis or in good health (not recorded which). CDR3 DNA: TGTGCCAGCAGCGTAGACCCTGTACCTAGATCCTACGAGCAGTACTTC. This encodes CASSVDPVPRSYEQYF.